The sequence of this T cell receptor beta chain was determined in a study of shared clonotypes between healthy human individuals. Looking at the study overall: Per donor, three plates held CD4 naive cells, three held CD4 memory, two held CD8 naive and one held CD8 memory. Study findings and constraints: Researchers found naive subsets generally carried larger estimated richness than memory subsets.

All of the donors resided in Nashville, Tennessee, and each was a Caucasian adult. This clone was found once. No antigen is known for it. The sample carries other DNA sequences with the same CDR3. An assay was performed, and its level was deep. Only in-frame clones appear in the TCRdb table, and some are missing; sequencing was by immunoSEQ multiplex PCR. The profile shows 2.3 million or so clones, approximately 95% of them singletons. The sequence derives from a man aged 18 to 30 in good health. Some clones in this sample may be carry-over from other donors' samples. The sequencing input was naive CD4+ T cells from PBMCs. Subset: CD45RA+ positively selected.

The CDR3: CASSVDGSSGNTIYF. CDR3 nucleotides: TGTGCCAGCAGCGTCGACGGATCCTCTGGAAACACCATATATTTT. V gene TRBV9 combines with J gene TRBJ1-3; D is unclear. Germline lookup yields CDR1 SGDLS and CDR2 YYNGEE. Deletions cut 2 bases from V and 0 bases from J, with 9 bases between. The length of the CDR3 is 15 residues.